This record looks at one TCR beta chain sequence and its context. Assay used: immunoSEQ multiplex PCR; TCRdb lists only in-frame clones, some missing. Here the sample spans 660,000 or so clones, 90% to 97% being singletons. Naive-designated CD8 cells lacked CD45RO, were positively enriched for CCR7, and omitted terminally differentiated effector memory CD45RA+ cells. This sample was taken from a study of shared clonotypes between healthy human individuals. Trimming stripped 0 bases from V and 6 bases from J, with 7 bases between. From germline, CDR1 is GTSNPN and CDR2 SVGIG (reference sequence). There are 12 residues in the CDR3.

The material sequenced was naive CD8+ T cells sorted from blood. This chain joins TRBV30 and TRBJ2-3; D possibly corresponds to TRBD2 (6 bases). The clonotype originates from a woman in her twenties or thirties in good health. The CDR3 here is CAWSVAGDTQYF. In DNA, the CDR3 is TGTGCCTGGAGTGTAGCGGGCGATACGCAGTATTTT.